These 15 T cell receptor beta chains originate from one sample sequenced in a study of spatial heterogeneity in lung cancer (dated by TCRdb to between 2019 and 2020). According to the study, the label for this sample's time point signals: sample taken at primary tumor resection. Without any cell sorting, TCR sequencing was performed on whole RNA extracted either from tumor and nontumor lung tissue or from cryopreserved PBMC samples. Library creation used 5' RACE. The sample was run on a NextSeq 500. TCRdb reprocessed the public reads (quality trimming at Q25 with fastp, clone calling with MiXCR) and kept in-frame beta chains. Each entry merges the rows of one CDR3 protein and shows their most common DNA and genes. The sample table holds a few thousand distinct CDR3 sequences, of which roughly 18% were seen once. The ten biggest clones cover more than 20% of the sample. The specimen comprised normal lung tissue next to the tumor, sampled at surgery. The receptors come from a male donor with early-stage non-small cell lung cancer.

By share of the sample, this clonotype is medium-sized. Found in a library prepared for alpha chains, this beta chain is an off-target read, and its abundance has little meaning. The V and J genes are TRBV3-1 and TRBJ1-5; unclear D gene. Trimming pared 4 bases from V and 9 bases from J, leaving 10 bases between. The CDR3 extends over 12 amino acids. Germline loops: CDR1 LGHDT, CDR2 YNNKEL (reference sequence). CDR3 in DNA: TGTGCCAGCAGCCGTTTGAAGGGGCCCCAGCATTTT. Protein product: CASSRLKGPQHF.

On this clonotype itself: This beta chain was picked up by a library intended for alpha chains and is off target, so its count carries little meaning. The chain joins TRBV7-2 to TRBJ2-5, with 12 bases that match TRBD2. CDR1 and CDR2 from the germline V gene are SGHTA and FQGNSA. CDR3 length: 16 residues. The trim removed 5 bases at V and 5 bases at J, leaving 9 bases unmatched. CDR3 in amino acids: CASSTETSGGWETQYF. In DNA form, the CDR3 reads TGTGCCAGCAGCACCGAGACTAGCGGGGGATGGGAGACCCAGTACTTC.

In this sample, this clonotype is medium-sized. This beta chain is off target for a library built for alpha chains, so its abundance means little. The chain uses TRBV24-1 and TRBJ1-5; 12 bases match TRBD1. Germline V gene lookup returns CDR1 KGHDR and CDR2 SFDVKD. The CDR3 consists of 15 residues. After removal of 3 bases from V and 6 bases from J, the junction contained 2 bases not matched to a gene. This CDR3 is CATSDGTGGVQPQHF. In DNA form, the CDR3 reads TGTGCCACCAGTGATGGGACAGGGGGCGTTCAGCCCCAGCATTTT.

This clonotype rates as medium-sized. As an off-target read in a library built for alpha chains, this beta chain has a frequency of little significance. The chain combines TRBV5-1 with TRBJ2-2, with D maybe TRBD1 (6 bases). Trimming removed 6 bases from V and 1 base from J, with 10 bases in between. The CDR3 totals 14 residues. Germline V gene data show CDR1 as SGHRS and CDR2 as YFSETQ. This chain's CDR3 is CASTLGQNTGELFF. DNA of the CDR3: TGCGCCAGCACCCTGGGACAGAACACCGGGGAGCTGTTTTTT.

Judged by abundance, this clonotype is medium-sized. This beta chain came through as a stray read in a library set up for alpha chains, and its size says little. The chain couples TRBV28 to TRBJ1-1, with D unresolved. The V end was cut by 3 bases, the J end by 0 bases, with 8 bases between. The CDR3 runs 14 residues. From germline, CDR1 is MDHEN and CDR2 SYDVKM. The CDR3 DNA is TGTGCCAGCAGTTTCTTAGATATGAACACTGAAGCTTTCTTT. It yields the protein CASSFLDMNTEAFF.

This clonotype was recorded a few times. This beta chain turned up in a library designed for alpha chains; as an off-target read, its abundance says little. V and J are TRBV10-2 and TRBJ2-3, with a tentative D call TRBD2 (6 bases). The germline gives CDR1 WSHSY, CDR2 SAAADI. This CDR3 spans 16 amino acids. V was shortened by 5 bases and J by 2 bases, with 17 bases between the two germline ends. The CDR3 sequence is CASSLRAGTVTDTQYF. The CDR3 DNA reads TGCGCCAGCAGTCTGAGGGCAGGGACTGTCACAGATACGCAGTATTTT.

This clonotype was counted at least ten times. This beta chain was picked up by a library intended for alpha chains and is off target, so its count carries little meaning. CDR3 protein: CASREGNRGGNQPQHF. The CDR3 DNA sequence: TGTGCCAGCAGGGAAGGGAACAGGGGTGGCAATCAGCCCCAGCATTTT. The chain employs TRBV28 and TRBJ1-5; 7 bases match TRBD1. The CDR3 spans 16 residues. Germline loops: CDR1 MDHEN, CDR2 SYDVKM. Trimming cost V 6 bases and J 2 bases; bases outside gene matches: 10.

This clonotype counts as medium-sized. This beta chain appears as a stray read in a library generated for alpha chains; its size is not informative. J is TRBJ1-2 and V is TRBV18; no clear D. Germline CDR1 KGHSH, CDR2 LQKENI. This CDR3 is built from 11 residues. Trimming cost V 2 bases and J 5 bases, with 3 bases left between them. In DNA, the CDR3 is TGTGCCAGCTCACCAGGGTATGGCTACACCTTC. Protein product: CASSPGYGYTF.

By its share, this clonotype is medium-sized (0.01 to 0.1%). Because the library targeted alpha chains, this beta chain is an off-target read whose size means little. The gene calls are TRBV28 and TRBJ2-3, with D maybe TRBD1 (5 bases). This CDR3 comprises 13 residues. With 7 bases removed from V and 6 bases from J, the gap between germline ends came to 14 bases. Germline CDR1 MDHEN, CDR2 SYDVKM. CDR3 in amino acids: CASKLPKGDTQYF. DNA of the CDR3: TGTGCCAGCAAACTACCCAAGGGGGATACGCAGTATTTT. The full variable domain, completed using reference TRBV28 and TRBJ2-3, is DVKVTQSSRYLVKRTGEKVFLECVQDMDHENMFWYRQDPGLGLRLIYFSYDVKMKEKGDIPEGYSVSREKKERFSLILESASTNQTSMYLCASKLPKGDTQYFGPGTRLTVL.

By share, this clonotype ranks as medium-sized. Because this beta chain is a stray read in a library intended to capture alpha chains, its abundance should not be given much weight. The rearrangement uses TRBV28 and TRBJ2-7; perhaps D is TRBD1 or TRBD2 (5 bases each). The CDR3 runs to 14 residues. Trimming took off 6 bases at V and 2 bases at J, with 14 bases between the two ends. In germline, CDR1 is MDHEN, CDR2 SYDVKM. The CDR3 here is CASRLGTDPYEQYF. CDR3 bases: TGTGCCAGCAGGCTCGGGACGGACCCCTACGAGCAGTACTTC.

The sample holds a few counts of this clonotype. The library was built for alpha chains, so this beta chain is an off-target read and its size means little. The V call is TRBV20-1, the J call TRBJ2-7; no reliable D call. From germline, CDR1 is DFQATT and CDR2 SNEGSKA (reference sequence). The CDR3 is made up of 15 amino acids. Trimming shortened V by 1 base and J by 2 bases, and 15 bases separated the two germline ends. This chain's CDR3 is CSARVLSGTAYEQYF. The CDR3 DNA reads TGCAGTGCTAGAGTGCTTTCCGGCACCGCCTACGAGCAGTACTTC.

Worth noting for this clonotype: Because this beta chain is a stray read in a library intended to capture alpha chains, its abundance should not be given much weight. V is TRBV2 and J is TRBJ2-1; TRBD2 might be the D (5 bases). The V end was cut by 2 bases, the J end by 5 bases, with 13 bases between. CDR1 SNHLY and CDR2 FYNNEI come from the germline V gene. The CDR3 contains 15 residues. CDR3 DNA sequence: TGTGCCAGCAGTGAAACGAGGGTAATCAACAATGAGCAGTTCTTC. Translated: CASSETRVINNEQFF. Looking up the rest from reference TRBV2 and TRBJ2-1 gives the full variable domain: EPEVTQTPSHQVTQMGQEVILRCVPISNHLYFYWYRQILGQKVEFLVSFYNNEISEKSEIFDDQFSVERPDGSNFTLKIRSTKLEDSAMYFCASSETRVINNEQFFGPGTRLTVL.

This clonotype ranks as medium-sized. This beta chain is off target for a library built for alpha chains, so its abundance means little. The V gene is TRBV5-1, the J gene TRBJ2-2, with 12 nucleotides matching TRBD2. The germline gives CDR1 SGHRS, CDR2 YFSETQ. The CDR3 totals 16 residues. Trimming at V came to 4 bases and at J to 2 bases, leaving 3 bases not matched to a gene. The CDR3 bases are TGCGCCAGCAGCCGACTAGCGGGGGAAAACACCGGGGAGCTGTTTTTT. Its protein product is CASSRLAGENTGELFF.

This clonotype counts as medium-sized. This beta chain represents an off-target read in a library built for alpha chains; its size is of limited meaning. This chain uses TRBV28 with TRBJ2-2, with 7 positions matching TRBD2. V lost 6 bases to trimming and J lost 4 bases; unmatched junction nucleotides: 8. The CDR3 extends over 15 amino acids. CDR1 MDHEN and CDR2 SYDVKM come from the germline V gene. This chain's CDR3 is CASSSYGTTTGELFF. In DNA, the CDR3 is TGTGCCAGCAGCTCGTATGGGACTACCACCGGGGAGCTGTTTTTT.

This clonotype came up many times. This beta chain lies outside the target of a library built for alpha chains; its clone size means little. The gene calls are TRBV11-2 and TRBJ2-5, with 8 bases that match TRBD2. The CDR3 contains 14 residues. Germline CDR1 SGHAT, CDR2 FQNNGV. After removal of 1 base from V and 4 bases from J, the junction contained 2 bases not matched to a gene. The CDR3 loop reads CASSLAAGVETQYF. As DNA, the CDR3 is TGTGCCAGCAGCTTAGCAGCGGGAGTAGAGACCCAGTACTTC.